Reported below is one T cell receptor (beta chain). Its antigen remains unknown. From RNA transcripts, TCR beta CDR3 regions were amplified. HTBI primers drove first-round RT-PCR of the TCR CDR3. TCRdb called the multiplex PCR reads again in MiXCR, with one record for every CDR3 protein. The table has hundreds of thousands of distinct CDR3 sequences, over 35% seen once; the top ten hold 8% to 9%. This specimen comes from a study of T cells in Graves' hyperthyroidism and ophthalmopathy. The V gene lost 4 bases and the J gene lost 2 bases, with 12 bases spanning the gap. This CDR3 contains 15 residues. Germline V gives CDR1 SGHTS, CDR2 YDEGEE. The study's findings and limits: Median prediction lead before ophthalmopathy onset was around 6.9 months with the model. Among thyroid clonotypes expanded above 0.001, most also appeared in blood. Patients with ophthalmopathy were separated from those with stable hyperthyroidism by a 13 V-J model.

The chain couples TRBV5-8 to TRBJ2-2; tentatively, D is TRBD2 (6 bases). Sequencing was done on a sample of blood. This clonotype originated in a man aged 18 to 29 with Graves' hyperthyroidism. CDR3: CASSDAGTNTGELFF. The DNA for the CDR3 is TGTGCCAGCAGCGATGCCGGGACTAACACCGGGGAGCTGTTTTTT.